This passage covers 4 T cell receptor beta chains from one sample sequenced in a study of shared clonotypes between healthy human individuals. This table comes from immunoSEQ multiplex PCR, and its TCRdb copy is limited to in-frame clones, with some not included. The sample has hundreds of thousands of clones, roughly 70% seen once. Sequenced input: memory CD4+ T cells sorted from blood. Documented subset: CD45RA-negative fraction. All receptors derive from a woman younger than 45 in good health.

The table lists this clone with many counts. The rearrangement uses TRBV7-2 and TRBJ2-5; D might be TRBD1 (5 bases). Germline CDR1 SGHTA, CDR2 FQGNSA. The CDR3 extends over 16 amino acids. The V end lost 0 bases, the J end lost 5 bases, and 16 bases lay between the germline ends. CDR3 sequence reads: CASSLAQGPIVETQYF. The CDR3 nucleotides are TGTGCCAGCAGCTTAGCTCAGGGCCCAATCGTCGAGACCCAGTACTTC.

The sample holds a few counts of this clone. This same CDR3 is encoded by further DNA sequences in the sample. This sequence joins TRBV28 and TRBJ1-1; D gene uncertain. Deletions cut 3 bases from V and 4 bases from J, with 6 bases between. The CDR3 contains 12 residues. Per the germline V gene, CDR1 is MDHEN and CDR2 is SYDVKM. The CDR3 coding sequence is TGTGCCAGCAGTTTGGGCACCACTGAAGCTTTCTTT. Translated: CASSLGTTEAFF.

This clone was observed a single time. The J gene is TRBJ2-1, the V gene TRBV19; D perhaps matches TRBD2 (7 bases). V lost 3 bases and J lost 5, with 17 bases in between. Germline CDR1 is LNHDA and CDR2 is SQIVND (reference sequence). There are 16 residues in the CDR3. CDR3 residues: CASSILGGARDNEQFF. CDR3 sequence (DNA): TGTGCCAGTAGTATCCTTGGGGGGGCGCGGGACAATGAGCAGTTCTTC.

The J gene is TRBJ2-2, the V gene TRBV6-6; D may be TRBD1 or TRBD2 (5 bases each). Trimming cost V 2 bases and J 5 bases, with 15 bases left between them. Looked up from germline, CDR1 is MNHNY and CDR2 is SVGAGI (reference sequence). CDR3 length equals 16 residues. The CDR3 DNA reads as TGTGCCAGCAGTTACCCTTCGGGACCACAGACCGGGGAGCTGTTTTTT. It codes for CASSYPSGPQTGELFF.